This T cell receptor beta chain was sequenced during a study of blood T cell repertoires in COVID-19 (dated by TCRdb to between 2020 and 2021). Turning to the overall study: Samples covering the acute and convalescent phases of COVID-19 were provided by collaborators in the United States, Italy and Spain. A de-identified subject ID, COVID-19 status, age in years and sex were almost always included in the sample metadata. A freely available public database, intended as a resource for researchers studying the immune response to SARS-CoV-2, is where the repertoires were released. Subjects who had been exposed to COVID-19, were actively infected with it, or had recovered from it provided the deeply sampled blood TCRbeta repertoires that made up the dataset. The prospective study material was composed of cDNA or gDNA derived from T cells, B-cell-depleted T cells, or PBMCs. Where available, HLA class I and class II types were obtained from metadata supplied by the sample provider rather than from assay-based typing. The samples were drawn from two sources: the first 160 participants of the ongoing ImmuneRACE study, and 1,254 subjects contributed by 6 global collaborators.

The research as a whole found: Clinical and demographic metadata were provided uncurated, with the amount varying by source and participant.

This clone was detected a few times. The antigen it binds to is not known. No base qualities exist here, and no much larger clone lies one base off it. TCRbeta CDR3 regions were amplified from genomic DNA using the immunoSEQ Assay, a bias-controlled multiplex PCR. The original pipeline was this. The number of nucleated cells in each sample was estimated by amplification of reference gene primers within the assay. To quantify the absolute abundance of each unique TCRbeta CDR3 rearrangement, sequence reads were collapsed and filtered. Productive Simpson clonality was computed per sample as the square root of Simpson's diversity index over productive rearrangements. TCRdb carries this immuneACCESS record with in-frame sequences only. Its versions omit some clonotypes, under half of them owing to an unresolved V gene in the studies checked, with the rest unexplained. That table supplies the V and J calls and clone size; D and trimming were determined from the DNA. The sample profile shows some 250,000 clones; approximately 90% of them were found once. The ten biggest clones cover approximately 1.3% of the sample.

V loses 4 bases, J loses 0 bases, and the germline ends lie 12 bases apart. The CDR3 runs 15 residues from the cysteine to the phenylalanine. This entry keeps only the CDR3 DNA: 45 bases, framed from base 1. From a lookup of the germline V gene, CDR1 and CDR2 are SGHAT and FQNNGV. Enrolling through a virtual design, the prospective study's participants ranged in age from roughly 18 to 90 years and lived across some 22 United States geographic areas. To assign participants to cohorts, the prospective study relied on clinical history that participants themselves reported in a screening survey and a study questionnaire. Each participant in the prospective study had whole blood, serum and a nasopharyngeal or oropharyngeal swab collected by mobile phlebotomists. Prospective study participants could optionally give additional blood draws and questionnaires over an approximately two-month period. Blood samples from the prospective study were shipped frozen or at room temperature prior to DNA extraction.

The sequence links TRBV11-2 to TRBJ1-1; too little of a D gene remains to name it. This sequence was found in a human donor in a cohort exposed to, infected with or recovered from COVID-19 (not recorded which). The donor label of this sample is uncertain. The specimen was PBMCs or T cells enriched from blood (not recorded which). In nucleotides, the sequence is TGTGCCAGCAGCTACCTATCGTCGGTGAACACTGAAGCTTTCTTT. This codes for CASSYLSSVNTEAFF.